This T cell receptor beta chain was found in a study of cytomegalovirus exposure and HLA in healthy donors. Broader study findings: A later analysis reportedly identified an Asian-associated ancestry cluster as carrying fewer N-insertions than the 666-donor mean. A few CMV-associated chains were confirmed in vitro to be specific for CMV antigens.

Primers included in the PCR were 60 Vbeta and 13 Jbeta primers. The repertoire was sequenced with immunoSEQ multiplex PCR; TCRdb's copy has only in-frame clones and lacks some. The table records 150,000 to 200,000 clones, approximately 80% of them present only once. This clone has just one count. As yet, its antigen is unknown. Germline V gene lookup returns CDR1 SGHRS and CDR2 YFSETQ. The V and J ends lost 4 bases and 0 bases, in that order; junction bases with no gene match: 6. The CDR3 covers 17 residues. Sequenced sample: PBMCs. The receptor comes from a man aged 45-60 years in good health and CMV-seropositive. The chain has TRBV5-1 and TRBJ1-6, with 8 bases aligning to TRBD1. CDR3 loop: CASSSGTGNSYNSPLHF. The CDR3 DNA sequence: TGCGCCAGCAGCAGCGGGACAGGAAACTCCTATAATTCACCCCTCCACTTT.